What follows are 22 T cell receptor beta chains derived from one specimen sequenced in a study of T cells after yellow fever vaccination. Via MiXCR, TCRdb re-called the 5' RACE reads, giving one row per CDR3 protein. The data hold 300,000 to 400,000 distinct CDR3 sequences, with approximately 9% observed a single time. The source was PBMCs, collected on the day of the first yellow fever vaccination. The receptors were sampled from a man younger than 35 who received the YFV17D yellow fever vaccine.

This chain links TRBV12-3 or TRBV12-4 with TRBJ2-1, with TRBD2 identical over 14 bases. With V trimmed by 7 bases and J by 11 bases, 10 bases remained unmatched. The CDR3 has 15 residues. The DNA of the CDR3 is TGTGCCAGCACCCCACCGGGACTAGCGGGGGTAAAGCAGTTCTTC. Its protein is CASTPPGLAGVKQFF.

CDR3 sequence: CASSIDGSSYNEQFF. The DNA for the CDR3 is TGTGCCAGTAGCATTGATGGGAGCTCCTACAATGAGCAGTTCTTC. The chain is built from TRBV19 and TRBJ2-1, with a tentative D call TRBD2 (5 bases). This CDR3 region has 15 residues. The V end lost 6 bases, the J end lost 0 bases, and 12 bases lay between the germline ends. CDR1 and CDR2 from the germline V gene are LNHDA and SQIVND (reference sequence).

The chain is built from TRBV6-2 or TRBV6-3 and TRBJ1-4; D remains ambiguous. CDR3 length: 14 amino acids. V was cut by 2 bases and J by 7 bases, with 11 bases left in between. CDR1 is MNHEY, CDR2 SVGEGT, per germline. The CDR3 DNA sequence: TGTGCCAGCAGTTACGATAATTCGGGTGAAAAACTGTTTTTT. Its protein is CASSYDNSGEKLFF.

V gene TRBV12-3 or TRBV12-4 combines with J gene TRBJ1-6; weak D call: TRBD1 (6 bases). Trimming cost V 5 bases and J 6 bases, with 11 bases left between them. There are 14 residues in the CDR3. Here the CDR3 reads CASSRQVINSPLHF. CDR3 coding DNA: TGTGCCAGCAGTCGACAGGTCATTAATTCACCCCTCCACTTT.

V and J are TRBV6-5 and TRBJ1-2; 8 nucleotides agree with TRBD1. Trimming at V came to 4 bases and at J to 2 bases, leaving 3 bases not matched to a gene. Germline CDR1 and CDR2: MNHEY and SVGAGI. The CDR3 covers 14 residues. The CDR3, as DNA: TGTGCCAGCAGTTCCCCAGGGGGCAACTATGGCTACACCTTC. Protein product: CASSSPGGNYGYTF.

This clonotype was detected a few times. The chain uses TRBV12-5 and TRBJ2-1, with D tentatively TRBD2 (6 bases). The CDR3 has 13 residues. Trimming took 5 bases from V and 7 from J, leaving 12 bases between them. Germline CDR1 LGHNT, CDR2 FRNRAP. The CDR3 DNA reads as TGTGCTAGTGGTCAGGGACTGAGAAATGAGCAGTTCTTC. Protein: CASGQGLRNEQFF.

This clonotype was observed a few times. The chain links TRBV4-1 to TRBJ2-2; no definite D call. The CDR3 covers 13 residues. V was pared by 0 bases and J by 7 bases, with 6 bases between. Germline CDR1 reads MGHRA; CDR2 reads YSYEKL. CDR3 region: CASSQDYVGELFF. As DNA, the CDR3 is TGCGCCAGCAGCCAAGACTACGTCGGGGAGCTGTTTTTT.

This clonotype was observed a few times. The gene calls are TRBV4-1 and TRBJ2-1; D is perhaps TRBD2 (9 bases). This CDR3 is 19 amino acids long. Germline V gene lookup returns CDR1 MGHRA and CDR2 YSYEKL. Trimming cost V 1 base and J 4 bases, with 23 bases left between them. The CDR3 here is CASSQGSQGAGGPYNEQFF. CDR3 in DNA: TGCGCCAGCAGCCAAGGATCTCAGGGGGCGGGGGGGCCGTACAATGAGCAGTTCTTC.

The sample holds a few counts of this clonotype. The V call is TRBV10-3, the J call TRBJ1-5, with unresolved D. The V gene lost 6 bases and the J gene lost 4 bases, with 13 bases spanning the gap. This CDR3 comprises 14 residues. In germline, CDR1 is ENHRY, CDR2 SYGVKD. The CDR3 nucleotides are TGTGCCATCAGCCCGGACGGACGAAATCAGCCCCAGCATTTT. Amino acid sequence: CAISPDGRNQPQHF.

The CDR3, as DNA: TGCAGCGCGTTTTTGGGACAGCAAGAGACCCAGTACTTC. Its protein is CSAFLGQQETQYF. The genes are TRBV29-1 and TRBJ2-5, with 7 bases lining up with TRBD1. The CDR3 runs to 13 residues. CDR1 and CDR2 (germline): SQVTM, ANQGSEA. V was clipped by 7 bases and J by 2 bases; unmatched bases: 7.

The rearrangement uses TRBV10-3 and TRBJ2-7; TRBD1 agrees at 7 bases. This CDR3 spans 14 amino acids. Trimming cost V 4 bases and J 6 bases; bases outside gene matches: 9. Germline V gene data show CDR1 as ENHRY and CDR2 as SYGVKD. In DNA form, the CDR3 reads TGTGCCATCAGTGGGACGACAGGGCTCATCGAGCAGTACTTC. This translates into CAISGTTGLIEQYF.

This clonotype was recorded at least ten times. J is TRBJ2-1 and V is TRBV20-1; TRBD2 matches at 11 bases. This CDR3 is built from 15 residues. The junction had 8 bases not matched to a gene; V was cut back by 3 bases and J by 7 bases. Germline CDR1 and CDR2: DFQATT and SNEGSKA (reference sequence). The CDR3 DNA is TGCAGTGCTAGCCGGGTAGCGGGGGGGCCAAATGAGCAGTTCTTC. Encoded protein: CSASRVAGGPNEQFF.

The table lists this clonotype with a few counts. This CDR3 reads CASSLEPGQANEQFF. For the CDR3, the DNA is TGCGCCAGCAGCTTGGAGCCGGGCCAAGCGAATGAGCAGTTCTTC. The V gene is TRBV5-1, the J gene TRBJ2-1; D is uncertain. The CDR3 has 15 amino acids. Deletions cut 0 bases from V and 7 bases from J, with 14 bases between. The germline CDR1 and CDR2 sequences are SGHRS and YFSETQ. The full variable domain, its missing parts supplied by reference TRBV5-1 and TRBJ2-1, is KAGVTQTPRYLIKTRGQQVTLSCSPISGHRSVSWYQQTPGQGLQFLFEYFSETQRNKGNFPGRFSGRQFSNSRSEMNVSTLELGDSALYLCASSLEPGQANEQFFGPGTRLTVL.

This clonotype was found many times. The chain recombines TRBV7-9 with TRBJ2-1; D is unclear. V was cut by 3 bases and J by 5 bases, with 11 bases left in between. Germline V gives CDR1 SEHNR, CDR2 FQNEAQ (reference sequence). This CDR3 region has 14 residues. The CDR3, as DNA: TGTGCCAGCAGCTTCTCGAACGGAAACAATGAGCAGTTCTTC. The encoded protein is CASSFSNGNNEQFF. Full variable domain (outside the CDR3, taken from reference TRBV7-9 and TRBJ2-1): DTGVSQNPRHKITKRGQNVTFRCDPISEHNRLYWYRQTLGQGPEFLTYFQNEAQLEKSRLLSDRFSAERPKGSFSTLEIQRTEQGDSAMYLCASSFSNGNNEQFFGPGTRLTVL.

A word on this clonotype: Relative to the germline gene, one junction end is altered; a read error may explain this. J is TRBJ1-5 and V is TRBV30; no definite D call. CDR1 is GTSNPN, CDR2 SVGIG, per germline (reference sequence). CDR3 length equals 13 residues. CDR3 loop: CTWSLEGFQPQHF. The CDR3 coding sequence is TGTACCTGGAGTCTTGAGGGCTTTCAGCCCCAGCATTTT.

This clonotype was found a few times. The V gene is TRBV7-9, the J gene TRBJ2-1; D gene unclear. With 5 bases removed from V and 9 bases from J, the gap between germline ends came to 11 bases. Germline V lookup: CDR1 SEHNR, CDR2 FQNEAQ (reference sequence). This CDR3 has 12 amino acids. CDR3 coding DNA: TGTGCCAGCAGCCGAACACGCGGTGAGCAGTTCTTC. Translating it yields CASSRTRGEQFF.

The rearrangement links TRBV7-6 to TRBJ1-1; no clear D gene. Between the trimmed V and J ends, which lost 3 bases and 1 base, there was a span of 9 bases. CDR1 and CDR2 from the germline V gene are SGHVS and FNYEAQ. This CDR3 spans 14 amino acids. In DNA form, the CDR3 reads TGTGCCAGCAGCTTGGAACGGTCGAACACTGAAGCTTTCTTT. Translated, it gives CASSLERSNTEAFF.

A few counts support this clonotype. The chain has TRBV7-2 and TRBJ2-3; D might be TRBD1 or TRBD2, each matching 5 bases. CDR3 length: 16 amino acids. With 5 bases removed from V and 1 base from J, the gap between germline ends came to 16 bases. CDR1 SGHTA and CDR2 FQGNSA come from the germline V gene. CDR3 in amino acids: CASSPVGGLGTDTQYF. The CDR3 bases are TGTGCCAGCAGCCCAGTTGGGGGATTGGGCACAGATACGCAGTATTTT.

This clonotype came up many times. The chain employs TRBV4-1 and TRBJ2-3; the match to TRBD1 covers 11 bases. CDR1 and CDR2 from the germline V gene are MGHRA and YSYEKL. Trimming cost V 0 bases and J 1 base; bases outside gene matches: 9. This CDR3 contains 19 residues. The CDR3 is CASSQEPGQGVIGTDTQYF. CDR3 DNA sequence: TGCGCCAGCAGCCAAGAGCCGGGACAGGGGGTTATTGGCACAGATACGCAGTATTTT.

In this sample, this clonotype turned up a few times. The genes are TRBV5-4 and TRBJ2-4; no clear D gene. Germline V gene data show CDR1 as SGHNT and CDR2 as YYREEE (reference sequence). Between the trimmed V and J ends, which lost 5 bases and 4 bases, there was a span of 16 bases. The CDR3 totals 15 residues. CDR3 bases: TGTGCCAGCAGTCCACTTCGGGCCCCTAAAAACATTCAGTACTTC. Residues: CASSPLRAPKNIQYF.

The V gene is TRBV12-3 or TRBV12-4, the J gene TRBJ2-4, with D unclear. Trimming took 4 bases from V and 6 from J, leaving 4 bases between them. The CDR3 is made up of 11 amino acids. For the CDR3, the DNA is TGTGCCAGCAGTTACAGAAACATTCAGTACTTC. This translates into CASSYRNIQYF.

This clonotype was picked up a small number of times. The CDR3 DNA reads TGCGCCAGCAGCCGGGGGGTGATGGCTGGGGCCAACGTCCTGACTTTC. Its translation: CASSRGVMAGANVLTF. The rearrangement joins TRBV4-1 to TRBJ2-6; a weak D match, TRBD2 (6 bases). The CDR3 is made up of 16 amino acids. Germline CDR1 is MGHRA and CDR2 is YSYEKL. The germline V and J ends were trimmed by 4 bases and 2 bases, with 12 bases remaining between them.